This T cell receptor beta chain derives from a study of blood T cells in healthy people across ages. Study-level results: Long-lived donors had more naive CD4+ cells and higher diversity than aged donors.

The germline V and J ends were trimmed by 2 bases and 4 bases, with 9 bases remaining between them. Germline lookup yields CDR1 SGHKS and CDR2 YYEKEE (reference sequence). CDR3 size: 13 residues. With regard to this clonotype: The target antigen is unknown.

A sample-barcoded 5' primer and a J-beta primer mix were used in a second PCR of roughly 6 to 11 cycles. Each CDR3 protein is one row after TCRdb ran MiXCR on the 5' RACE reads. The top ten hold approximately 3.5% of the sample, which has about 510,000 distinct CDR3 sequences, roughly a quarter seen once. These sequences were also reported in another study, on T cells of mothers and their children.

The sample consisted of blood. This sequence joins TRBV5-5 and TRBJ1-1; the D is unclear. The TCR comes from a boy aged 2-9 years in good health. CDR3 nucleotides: TGTGCCAGCAGCTTCCGGGAGTTCACTGAAGCTTTCTTT. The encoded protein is CASSFREFTEAFF.